These 25 T cell receptor beta chains were all obtained from the same sample, sequenced in a study of blood T cells in healthy people across ages. The second PCR ran roughly 7 to 12 cycles with a sample-barcoded 5' primer and J-beta primers. MiXCR was run by TCRdb on the 5' RACE reads, yielding one entry per CDR3 protein. The sample consists of some 900,000 distinct CDR3 sequences, 29% of them appearing once. The sample taken for sequencing was blood. The receptor set was obtained from a woman older than 75 in good health.

This clonotype was observed many times. The chain joins TRBV6-4 to TRBJ1-2; 8 bases match TRBD1. J gave up 4 bases and V 3 bases, and 1 base lay outside the gene matches. Germline V gives CDR1 MRHNA, CDR2 SNTAGT. The CDR3 is 13 amino acids. The CDR3 protein is CASSETGGYGYTF. CDR3 in DNA: TGTGCCAGCAGTGAAACAGGGGGCTATGGCTACACCTTC.

V is TRBV28 and J is TRBJ1-5; 12 bases are shared with TRBD1. Per germline, CDR1 MDHEN and CDR2 SYDVKM. Germline trimming cut 5 bases from V and 6 bases from J; bases unmatched to any gene: 5. CDR3 length: 15 residues. The CDR3 here is CASSTGQGAGQPQHF. The DNA for the CDR3 is TGTGCCAGCAGTACGGGACAGGGGGCGGGTCAGCCCCAGCATTTT.

The rearrangement joins TRBV9 to TRBJ2-7; TRBD1 agrees at 9 bases. The CDR3 totals 15 residues. V gave up 3 bases and J gave up 5 bases; unmatched junction bases: 9. Germline assignment: CDR1 SGDLS and CDR2 YYNGEE. CDR3 coding DNA: TGTGCCAGCAGCGGAAGACAGGGGGGGCACGACGAGCAGTACTTC. Translating it yields CASSGRQGGHDEQYF.

This chain joins TRBV20-1 and TRBJ1-2, with D possibly matching TRBD1 (6 bases). Germline CDR1 is DFQATT and CDR2 is SNEGSKA (reference sequence). This CDR3 has 15 residues. Trimming removed 0 bases at V and 2 bases at J, with 13 bases between. Here the CDR3 DNA reads TGCAGTGCTAGAGAGGGGGCTCTCTTAAACTATGGCTACACCTTC. The encoded protein is CSAREGALLNYGYTF.

This clonotype was recorded only once. The CDR3 carries no conserved terminal phenylalanine or tryptophan, so it likely arises from a read error. The CDR3, as DNA: TGTGCCGGCAGCTTGAGGGCCGGGACAGCAAGTAATGGGGCCAACGTCCTGACTGTC. It encodes CAGSLRAGTASNGANVLTV. The rearrangement uses TRBV5-5 and TRBJ2-6; 7 nucleotides line up with TRBD1. Germline-derived CDR1 and CDR2 are SGHKS and YYEKEE (reference sequence). This CDR3 comprises 19 residues.

This clonotype has ten or more counts. The V call is TRBV20-1, the J call TRBJ2-2; the D gene is possibly TRBD1 (6 bases). The CDR3 spans 12 residues. Per the germline V gene, CDR1 is DFQATT and CDR2 is SNEGSKA (reference sequence). V lost 3 bases to trimming and J lost 5 bases, with 7 bases between them. This CDR3 reads CSASRGTGELFF. The CDR3 nucleotides are TGCAGTGCTAGTAGGGGGACCGGGGAGCTGTTTTTT.

This clonotype was detected many times. This chain connects TRBV2 to TRBJ2-1; unclear D gene. The CDR3 contains 15 residues. Germline V gene lookup returns CDR1 SNHLY and CDR2 FYNNEI. V was cut by 3 bases and J by 5 bases, with 14 bases left in between. The CDR3, as DNA: TGTGCCAGCAGTGACAGGCTAGACGTGCACAATGAGCAGTTCTTC. Amino acid sequence: CASSDRLDVHNEQFF.

About this clonotype itself: A read error may be the cause here, since a much bigger clone is one base away. J is TRBJ2-1 and V is TRBV6-2 or TRBV6-3; perhaps TRBD1 as D (5 bases). With 3 bases removed from V and 12 bases from J, the gap between germline ends came to 18 bases. This CDR3 has 14 residues. Germline values: CDR1 MNHEY, CDR2 SVGEGT. DNA of the CDR3: TGTGCCAGCAGTTATCAGGGAACGAGTCGTGGGCAGTTCTTC. Protein product: CASSYQGTSRGQFF.

This clonotype occurred many times. The chain uses TRBV7-2 and TRBJ2-3, with 7 bases fitting TRBD2. The V segment lost 5 bases and the J segment 6 bases; nucleotides outside the gene matches: 5. This CDR3 region has 13 residues. Germline V gene lookup returns CDR1 SGHTA and CDR2 FQGNSA. Here the CDR3 DNA reads TGTGCCAGCAGCCCCGCCGGGAGGGATACGCAGTATTTT. Its translation is CASSPAGRDTQYF.

This clonotype was detected many times. The chain carries TRBV11-2 and TRBJ2-1; the D is unclear. The CDR3 extends over 14 amino acids. Trimming took off 6 bases at V and 0 bases at J, with 9 bases between the two ends. Germline V gene data show CDR1 as SGHAT and CDR2 as FQNNGV. For the CDR3, the DNA is TGTGCCAGCAGTAGACAAGCCTCCTACAATGAGCAGTTCTTC. Translating gives CASSRQASYNEQFF.

As regards this clonotype: A single base separates this from a much larger clone, so it may be a read error. The chain joins TRBV6-6 to TRBJ1-5, with D unresolved. Germline assignment: CDR1 MNHNY and CDR2 SVGAGI (reference sequence). The CDR3 has 11 amino acids. Trimming shortened V by 2 bases and J by 11 bases, and 7 bases separated the two germline ends. The CDR3 nucleotides are TGTGCCAGCAGTTACCCCGATGCCCAGCATTTT. Its protein product is CASSYPDAQHF.

This clonotype was found a few times. A much more abundant neighbour one base away suggests this may be a read error. This rearrangement joins TRBV6-2 or TRBV6-3 to TRBJ2-1, with TRBD2 as a possible D gene (6 bases). The DNA end is more similar to TRBJ2-7, so the J call may be wrong. Germline CDR1 MNHEY, CDR2 SVGEGT. There are 15 residues in the CDR3. DNA of the CDR3: TGTGCCAGCACTAAAACGCGGGGTCTTTACAATGAGCAGTACTTC. It codes for CASTKTRGLYNEQYF.

This clonotype was observed at least ten times. The V and J genes are TRBV7-2 and TRBJ2-4; D perhaps matches TRBD1 (6 bases). The germline V and J ends were trimmed by 2 bases and 6 bases, with 14 bases remaining between them. This CDR3 is built from 15 residues. Germline lookup yields CDR1 SGHTA and CDR2 FQGNSA. In nucleotides, the CDR3 is TGTGCCAGCAGCTTATCTCTAAAGGGGGTAAACATTCAGTACTTC. The encoded protein is CASSLSLKGVNIQYF.

This clonotype was counted ten times or more. The chain couples TRBV7-9 to TRBJ2-1, with 8 bases aligning to TRBD2. The CDR3 sequence is 20 residues long. The V gene end was trimmed by 4 bases and the J gene end by 5 bases; junction bases not matched to a gene: 22. Germline loops: CDR1 SEHNR, CDR2 FQNEAQ (reference sequence). The DNA for the CDR3 is TGTGCCAGCAGCTACGCTAGGGCGGGGGGTTACTCAGGCACAGACAATGAGCAGTTCTTC. This translates into CASSYARAGGYSGTDNEQFF.

The chain joins TRBV10-3 to TRBJ1-1; D unresolved. CDR1 and CDR2 from the germline V gene are ENHRY and SYGVKD. The V gene lost 2 bases and the J gene lost 1 base, with 11 bases spanning the gap. This CDR3 contains 15 residues. CDR3 residues: CAISEPGIGNTEAFF. The CDR3 coding sequence is TGTGCCATCAGTGAGCCCGGGATCGGGAACACTGAAGCTTTCTTT.

This clonotype was seen at least ten times. The chain employs TRBV20-1 and TRBJ1-2; no firm D call. In germline, CDR1 is DFQATT, CDR2 SNEGSKA (reference sequence). There are 14 residues in the CDR3. The V end lost 5 bases, the J end lost 0 bases, and 13 bases lay between the germline ends. DNA for the CDR3: TGCAGTGCTTACACCACCTTTACTAACTATGGCTACACCTTC. It translates to CSAYTTFTNYGYTF.

This chain uses TRBV12-3 or TRBV12-4 with TRBJ2-6, with a possible D match to TRBD2 (6 bases). The CDR3 covers 14 residues. V was cut by 6 bases and J by 4 bases, with 10 bases left in between. CDR3 amino acids: CASRTGVGANVLTF. The CDR3 region has the DNA TGTGCCAGCAGGACGGGGGTCGGGGCCAACGTCCTGACTTTC.

This chain connects TRBV20-1 to TRBJ2-3; D is undetermined. The CDR3 is 11 residues long. Trimming stripped 5 bases from V and 8 bases from J, with 11 bases between. In germline, CDR1 is DFQATT, CDR2 SNEGSKA (reference sequence). The CDR3 is CSAFHTGTQYF. CDR3 DNA sequence: TGCAGTGCTTTCCATACTGGTACGCAGTATTTT.

The table lists this clonotype with a few counts. This chain uses TRBV6-5 with TRBJ2-1; 8 nucleotides agree with TRBD1. The ends lost 11 bases at V and 7 bases at J; junction bases unmatched: 13. Germline V gene lookup returns CDR1 MNHEY and CDR2 SVGAGI. CDR3 length: 14 residues. The CDR3 region is CAGKRQGAGNEQFF. The CDR3 DNA reads as TGTGCCGGCAAGAGGCAGGGGGCGGGAAATGAGCAGTTCTTC.

This clonotype came up many times. This chain joins TRBV9 and TRBJ1-1, with TRBD1 as a possible D gene (6 bases). The V end was cut by 0 bases, the J end by 4 bases, with 7 bases between. Germline loops: CDR1 SGDLS, CDR2 YYNGEE. The CDR3 runs 13 residues. CDR3 DNA: TGTGCCAGCAGCGTAGAACAGGGCACTGAAGCTTTCTTT. Its translation: CASSVEQGTEAFF.

This sequence joins TRBV5-8 and TRBJ2-7; 8 nucleotides match TRBD1. Germline CDR1 SGHTS, CDR2 YDEGEE. V lost 1 base to trimming and J lost 4 bases; unmatched junction nucleotides: 13. This CDR3 spans 17 amino acids. The CDR3 sequence: CASSLSRGRTGRYEQYF. CDR3 DNA sequence: TGTGCCAGCAGCTTGTCTCGTGGCCGGACAGGGAGGTACGAGCAGTACTTC. The full variable domain, with the rest looked up from reference TRBV5-8 and TRBJ2-7, is EAGVTQSPTHLIKTRGQQATLRCSPISGHTSVYWYQQALGLGLQFLLWYDEGEERNRGNFPPRFSGRQFPNYSSELNVNALELEDSALYLCASSLSRGRTGRYEQYFGPGTRLTVT.

This clonotype was seen only a few times. It may be a read error: a sequence one base away is much more abundant. The chain joins TRBV5-1 to TRBJ2-1, with D maybe TRBD1 (6 bases). V shed 0 bases and J shed 6 bases, with 13 bases lying between them. There are 15 residues in the CDR3. The germline V gene has CDR1 SGHRS and CDR2 YFSETQ. The CDR3 here is CASSLEGGSSNEQFF. The CDR3 coding sequence is TGCGCCAGCAGCTTGGAAGGGGGAAGCTCCAATGAGCAGTTCTTC. Full variable domain (outside the CDR3, taken from reference TRBV5-1 and TRBJ2-1): KAGVTQTPRYLIKTRGQQVTLSCSPISGHRSVSWYQQTPGQGLQFLFEYFSETQRNKGNFPGRFSGRQFSNSRSEMNVSTLELGDSALYLCASSLEGGSSNEQFFGPGTRLTVL.

V usage is TRBV20-1 and J usage is TRBJ1-5, with 10 bases aligning to TRBD1. V trimming: 5 bases; J trimming: 3 bases; junction bases outside the gene matches: 19. The germline gives CDR1 DFQATT, CDR2 SNEGSKA (reference sequence). There are 19 residues in the CDR3. This chain's CDR3 is CSAAQGGTGVSMANQPQHF. The CDR3, as DNA: TGCAGTGCTGCCCAGGGAGGGACAGGGGTCTCCATGGCCAATCAGCCCCAGCATTTT.

This sequence joins TRBV6-2 or TRBV6-3 and TRBJ1-6, with unresolved D. Per germline, CDR1 MNHEY and CDR2 SVGEGT. V lost 6 bases and J 10 bases, leaving 10 bases between the germline ends. This CDR3 region has 12 residues. The CDR3, as DNA: TGTGCCAGCAGGTTTCTTGAATCACCCCTCCACTTT. Its protein is CASRFLESPLHF.

At least ten counts were recorded for this clonotype. The chain employs TRBV7-2 and TRBJ1-4; no reliable D call. The CDR3 contains 16 residues. Trimming shortened V by 1 base and J by 0 bases, and 9 bases separated the two germline ends. In germline, CDR1 is SGHTA, CDR2 FQGNSA. The CDR3 bases are TGTGCCAGCAGCTTAGAGCCGGCAGCAACTAATGAAAAACTGTTTTTT. This sequence encodes CASSLEPAATNEKLFF.